Here is one T cell receptor (beta chain) with its context. Its antigen is unknown. The sample is drawn from a study of CD8 T cells in ankylosing spondylitis. Study findings and constraints: Ankylosing spondylitis blood seemed to carry a telltale TCR beta motif made of several highly homologous variants. Clones linked to disease, bearing a CD8+ phenotype, were relatively rare in peripheral blood.

This CDR3 has 14 amino acids. Trimming shortened V by 0 bases and J by 3 bases, and 9 bases separated the two germline ends. The germline gives CDR1 LGHNA, CDR2 YNFKEQ. TCRdb itself ran the 5' RACE reads through MiXCR, one entry per CDR3 protein. The sample lists 390,000 or so distinct CDR3 sequences; around 20% were seen once. This clonotype was sampled from a male donor with ankylosing spondylitis. Sequenced input: blood, either unsorted or a sorted T cell fraction (not recorded which). The chain links TRBV4-2 to TRBJ2-7; D remains ambiguous. This CDR3 reads CASSQDGQVYEQYF. The CDR3 nucleotides are TGTGCCAGCAGCCAAGACGGCCAGGTCTACGAGCAGTACTTC.